These T cell receptor beta chains were read from a single sample in a study of shared clonotypes between healthy human individuals. Assay used: immunoSEQ multiplex PCR; TCRdb lists only in-frame clones, some missing. The repertoire holds over 95,000 clones, with 40% to 55% as singletons. The sample taken for sequencing was PBMCs. The origin of the receptors is a woman aged 40 to 49 in good health. Some clones in this sample may be carry-over from other donors' samples. CDR3s include the opening cysteine and the closing phenylalanine or tryptophan. The order of the fields is V gene, D gene, J gene, clone size, CDR3 protein, CDR3 DNA. A D gene is named only where the DNA matches it firmly. Expanded clones are given a class, and other clones once, few, many or no size at all.

V: TRBV5-4
D: TRBD1
J: TRBJ2-5
size: many
CDR3: CASSLGGQGTGQTQYF
DNA: TGTGCCAGCAGCTTGGGGGGACAGGGGACCGGACAGACCCAGTACTTC

V: TRBV2
D: -
J: TRBJ1-2
size: -
CDR3: CASSSAYGYTF
DNA: TGTGCCAGCAGCTCCGCCTATGGCTACACCTTC

V: TRBV15
D: -
J: TRBJ2-7
size: -
CDR3: CATSRGGPYEQYF
DNA: TGTGCCACCAGCAGAGGGGGCCCCTACGAGCAGTACTTC

V: TRBV30
D: -
J: TRBJ1-5
size: -
CDR3: CAWSVGGNQPQHF
DNA: TGTGCCTGGAGTGTCGGGGGGAATCAGCCCCAGCATTTT

V: TRBV7-8
D: -
J: TRBJ2-1
size: few
CDR3: CASSLGTVVGNEQFF
DNA: TGTGCCAGCAGCTTAGGTACTGTTGTTGGCAATGAGCAGTTCTTC

V: TRBV15
D: TRBD1
J: TRBJ2-7
size: many
CDR3: CATSRDTDREQYF
DNA: TGTGCCACCAGCAGAGACACGGACAGGGAGCAGTACTTC

V: TRBV30
D: -
J: TRBJ2-5
size: few
CDR3: CAWGGSRRETQYF
DNA: TGTGCCTGGGGGGGGTCGAGACGGGAGACCCAGTACTTC

V: TRBV29-1
D: TRBD1
J: TRBJ2-3
size: many
CDR3: CSVPPGTGDTDTQYF
DNA: TGCAGCGTCCCCCCCGGGACAGGGGACACAGATACGCAGTATTTT

V: TRBV5-4
D: -
J: TRBJ2-3
size: -
CDR3: CASRGEGLGDTQYF
DNA: TGTGCCAGCAGGGGAGAGGGCTTGGGAGATACGCAGTATTTT

V: TRBV10-3
D: TRBD2
J: TRBJ2-7
size: many
CDR3: CAISETSGRYEQYF
DNA: TGTGCCATCAGTGAGACTAGCGGGAGGTACGAGCAGTACTTC

V: TRBV2
D: -
J: TRBJ2-1
size: -
CDR3: CASRFTPAQGEQFF
DNA: TGTGCCAGCAGGTTTACCCCGGCTCAGGGTGAGCAGTTCTTC

V: TRBV2
D: -
J: TRBJ1-5
size: -
CDR3: CASSRQTSNQPQHF
DNA: TGTGCCAGCAGCCGGCAGACCAGCAATCAGCCCCAGCATTTT

V: TRBV4-1
D: -
J: TRBJ1-4
size: -
CDR3: CASSQKSGGREKLFF
DNA: TGCGCCAGCAGCCAAAAGTCTGGGGGTAGGGAAAAACTGTTTTTT

V: TRBV7-2
D: -
J: TRBJ2-7
size: many
CDR3: CASSLVRFSSYEQYF
DNA: TGTGCCAGCAGCTTAGTTCGGTTTAGCTCCTACGAGCAGTACTTC

V: TRBV4-1
D: TRBD1
J: TRBJ1-1
size: -
CDR3: CASRNPGQKNTEAFF
DNA: TGCGCCAGCAGGAACCCGGGACAGAAAAACACTGAAGCTTTCTTT

V: TRBV6-5
D: TRBD2
J: TRBJ2-7
size: few
CDR3: CASSFNVAGVEQYF
DNA: TGTGCCAGCAGTTTTAACGTAGCGGGAGTCGAGCAGTACTTC

V: TRBV6-4
D: TRBD1
J: TRBJ1-1
size: -
CDR3: CASSAQGGRNTEAFF
DNA: TGTGCCAGCAGTGCCCAGGGGGGGAGGAACACTGAAGCTTTCTTT

V: TRBV5-1
D: TRBD1
J: TRBJ2-2
size: few
CDR3: CASSLQGTGGAGELFF
DNA: TGCGCCAGCAGCTTGCAAGGGACAGGGGGCGCCGGGGAGCTGTTTTTT

V: TRBV2
D: TRBD2
J: TRBJ2-5
size: -
CDR3: CASGTSGRQETQYF
DNA: TGTGCCAGTGGGACTAGCGGGAGGCAAGAGACCCAGTACTTC

V: TRBV5-6
D: -
J: TRBJ2-6
size: -
CDR3: CASSWGVSGANVLTF
DNA: TGTGCCAGCAGCTGGGGGGTCTCCGGGGCCAACGTCCTGACTTTC

V: TRBV5-8
D: TRBD2
J: TRBJ2-7
size: few
CDR3: CASSRKWGGYEQYF
DNA: TGTGCCAGCAGCCGGAAGTGGGGGGGATATGAGCAGTACTTC

V: TRBV19
D: -
J: TRBJ2-3
size: -
CDR3: CASSSPTGHTQYF
DNA: TGTGCCAGTAGTTCCCCGACAGGACATACGCAGTATTTT

V: TRBV6-1
D: -
J: TRBJ1-5
size: -
CDR3: CATSDYSNQPQHF
DNA: TGTGCCACCTCGGACTATAGCAATCAGCCCCAGCATTTT

V: TRBV6-5
D: -
J: TRBJ2-7
size: once
CDR3: CASSFSQGTYEQYF
DNA: TGTGCCAGCAGTTTCTCGCAGGGTACTTACGAGCAGTACTTC

V: TRBV6-5
D: TRBD1
J: TRBJ2-5
size: -
CDR3: CASSSLDREETQYF
DNA: TGTGCCAGCAGTTCCCTAGACAGGGAAGAGACCCAGTACTTC

V: TRBV9
D: -
J: TRBJ2-7
size: -
CDR3: CASSVGERYEQYF
DNA: TGTGCCAGCAGCGTAGGGGAGCGGTACGAGCAGTACTTC

V: TRBV5-4
D: -
J: TRBJ1-2
size: many
CDR3: CASSLWATRQTHGYTF
DNA: TGTGCCAGCAGCTTATGGGCAACCCGACAGACCCATGGCTACACCTTC

V: TRBV6-5
D: -
J: TRBJ2-1
size: -
CDR3: CASSYARVRGSDEQFF
DNA: TGTGCCAGCAGTTACGCTCGCGTCAGGGGTTCGGATGAGCAGTTCTTC

V: TRBV2
D: -
J: TRBJ2-5
size: many
CDR3: CASSVRSEETQYF
DNA: TGTGCCAGCAGTGTCAGGAGTGAAGAGACCCAGTACTTC

V: TRBV7-9
D: -
J: TRBJ2-7
size: few
CDR3: CASSSTGEQYF
DNA: TGTGCCAGCAGCTCCACTGGCGAGCAGTACTTC

V: TRBV19
D: -
J: TRBJ1-4
size: many
CDR3: CASSTSSEKLFF
DNA: TGTGCCAGTAGTACCAGCTCTGAAAAACTGTTTTTT

V: TRBV11-2
D: -
J: TRBJ1-2
size: -
CDR3: CASSLDRESYGYTF
DNA: TGTGCCAGCAGCTTAGATCGGGAAAGCTATGGCTACACCTTC

V: TRBV30
D: -
J: TRBJ2-2
size: -
CDR3: CAWYPQGRGLGGELFF
DNA: TGTGCCTGGTACCCCCAGGGGAGGGGGCTTGGCGGGGAGCTGTTTTTT

V: TRBV4-2
D: TRBD2
J: TRBJ2-7
size: -
CDR3: CASSQEREGPYEQYF
DNA: TGTGCCAGCAGCCAGGAGCGGGAGGGCCCCTACGAGCAGTACTTC

V: TRBV6-5
D: TRBD1
J: TRBJ1-2
size: -
CDR3: CASSYPEGQGNYGYTF
DNA: TGTGCCAGCAGTTACCCCGAGGGACAGGGCAACTATGGCTACACCTTC

V: TRBV18
D: TRBD2
J: TRBJ2-2
size: -
CDR3: CASSPPTSGRGELFF
DNA: TGTGCCAGCTCACCACCGACTAGCGGGCGTGGGGAGCTGTTTTTT

V: TRBV7-7
D: -
J: TRBJ2-7
size: -
CDR3: CASSLTARDEQYF
DNA: TGTGCTAGCAGCTTAACGGCGCGGGACGAGCAGTACTTC

V: TRBV6-4
D: -
J: TRBJ2-1
size: -
CDR3: CASSDSREANEQFF
DNA: TGTGCCAGCAGTGACTCGCGGGAAGCGAATGAGCAGTTCTTC

V: TRBV5-6
D: -
J: TRBJ1-3
size: -
CDR3: CASSLQGAGNTIYF
DNA: TGTGCCAGCAGCTTACAGGGCGCAGGAAACACCATATATTTT

V: TRBV18
D: TRBD2
J: TRBJ2-1
size: -
CDR3: CASSPGTSGAYNEQFF
DNA: TGTGCCAGCTCACCCGGGACTAGCGGAGCCTACAATGAGCAGTTCTTC

V: TRBV27
D: TRBD1
J: TRBJ2-1
size: -
CDR3: CASSLYRGLSNEQFF
DNA: TGTGCCAGCAGTTTATACAGGGGCCTCTCCAATGAGCAGTTCTTC

V: TRBV2
D: TRBD1
J: TRBJ2-7
size: -
CDR3: CASSEGAGGSYEQYF
DNA: TGTGCCAGCAGTGAAGGGGCAGGGGGCTCCTACGAGCAGTACTTC

V: TRBV5-1
D: TRBD1
J: TRBJ1-4
size: -
CDR3: CASSLSGTGTLEKLFF
DNA: TGCGCCAGCAGCTTGAGTGGGACAGGCACCTTAGAAAAACTGTTTTTT

V: TRBV11-2
D: TRBD2
J: TRBJ2-7
size: -
CDR3: CASSLGLANEQYF
DNA: TGTGCCAGCAGCTTAGGACTAGCGAACGAGCAGTACTTC

V: TRBV29-1
D: TRBD1
J: TRBJ2-3
size: many
CDR3: CSVEVVQGRSSSTDTQYF
DNA: TGCAGCGTTGAAGTTGTACAGGGGCGTAGCTCTAGCACAGATACGCAGTATTTT

V: TRBV5-1
D: -
J: TRBJ1-1
size: -
CDR3: CASSRSGLGTEAFF
DNA: TGCGCCAGCAGCCGTTCGGGGTTGGGCACTGAAGCTTTCTTT

V: TRBV7-9
D: TRBD2
J: TRBJ2-7
size: medium-sized
CDR3: CASSTRTSGSDEQYF
DNA: TGTGCCAGCAGCACCCGGACTAGCGGGAGCGACGAGCAGTACTTC

V: TRBV30
D: TRBD1
J: TRBJ2-2
size: -
CDR3: CAWDRGRGTGELFF
DNA: TGTGCCTGGGACAGGGGGCGAGGAACCGGGGAGCTGTTTTTT

V: TRBV11-2
D: -
J: TRBJ1-5
size: once
CDR3: CASSLAPTNQPQHF
DNA: TGTGCCAGCAGCTTAGCCCCTACCAATCAGCCCCAGCATTTT

V: TRBV5-4
D: -
J: TRBJ2-7
size: -
CDR3: CASSWSDRRLGEQYF
DNA: TGTGCCAGCAGCTGGAGTGACAGGCGCCTCGGGGAGCAGTACTTC

V: TRBV28
D: TRBD2
J: TRBJ2-7
size: once
CDR3: CASSPPGVAGPYF
DNA: TGTGCCAGCAGTCCTCCGGGGGTAGCGGGCCCGTACTTC

V: TRBV28
D: TRBD1
J: TRBJ1-5
size: many
CDR3: CASSLPDRGPSQPQHF
DNA: TGTGCCAGCAGTTTACCGGACAGGGGGCCAAGTCAGCCCCAGCATTTT

V: TRBV19
D: TRBD1
J: TRBJ2-7
size: -
CDR3: CASSIAARQGYEQYF
DNA: TGTGCCAGTAGTATAGCCGCCCGACAGGGCTACGAGCAGTACTTC

V: TRBV7-3
D: -
J: TRBJ1-2
size: once
CDR3: CASSLAGDYGYTF
DNA: TGTGCCAGCAGCTTGGCAGGAGACTATGGCTACACCTTC

V: TRBV5-4
D: TRBD2
J: TRBJ2-7
size: few
CDR3: CASSFRAGVGRTYEQYF
DNA: TGTGCCAGCAGCTTCAGAGCGGGAGTAGGAAGGACCTACGAGCAGTACTTC

V: TRBV7-3
D: -
J: TRBJ1-1
size: -
CDR3: CASSFVGSTEAFF
DNA: TGTGCCAGCAGCTTCGTCGGGAGCACTGAAGCTTTCTTT